The 9 T cell receptor beta chains reported below all come from one sample, sequenced in a study of pediatric ulcerative colitis. Generated by immunoSEQ multiplex PCR, the TCRdb table keeps only in-frame clones and is missing some. The sample contains 30,000 to 45,000 clones, about 80% of which appear only once. The rectum was sampled with one to two pinch biopsies at colonoscopy. The sequenced sample consisted of gut tissue. These receptors all stem from a boy between 5 and 17 years old with moderate ulcerative colitis.

DNA of the CDR3: TGTGCCAGCAGCTTAAAGGGAGGCTATGGCTACACCTTC. Its translation is CASSLKGGYGYTF. The chain links TRBV7-2 to TRBJ1-2, with D unclear. The germline V gene has CDR1 SGHTA and CDR2 FQGNSA. The germline V and J ends were trimmed by 2 bases and 4 bases, with 8 bases remaining between them. The CDR3 runs 13 residues.

This clone has a handful of counts. This chain links TRBV5-3 with TRBJ1-6; D not certain. TRBV5-3 has ORF status, its function being uncertain. The CDR3 contains 14 residues. V was shortened by 4 bases and J by 13 bases, with 18 bases between the two germline ends. The CDR3 region has the DNA TGTGCCAGAAGCGAGGGCCCAACAAGGACCCCCCTCCACTTT. This sequence encodes CARSEGPTRTPLHF.

This chain connects TRBV27 to TRBJ2-7; 8 bases match TRBD1. CDR1 MNHEY and CDR2 SMNVEV come from the germline V gene (reference sequence). Trimming took 0 bases from V and 6 from J; bases not matched to a gene: 4. The CDR3 loop spans 14 amino acids. The CDR3 here is CASSLSNRGIEQYF. The CDR3 bases are TGTGCCAGCAGTTTATCAAACAGGGGGATCGAGCAGTACTTC.

The CDR3 region is CASSLWSSGYTF. The CDR3 DNA sequence: TGTGCCAGCAGCTTGTGGTCGTCCGGCTACACCTTC. The chain joins TRBV5-8 to TRBJ1-2; D not resolved. This CDR3 contains 12 residues. Trimming removed 1 base from V and 8 bases from J, with 9 bases in between. The germline gives CDR1 SGHTS, CDR2 YDEGEE.

The chain combines TRBV7-6 with TRBJ2-7; 9 nucleotides agree with TRBD1. J gave up 1 base and V 1 base, and 11 bases lay outside the gene matches. The germline V gene encodes CDR1 SGHVS and CDR2 FNYEAQ. CDR3 length: 18 residues. The chain's CDR3 is CASSLGVSGGQGSYEQYF. The CDR3 DNA reads as TGTGCCAGCAGCTTAGGGGTATCGGGGGGACAGGGATCCTACGAGCAGTACTTC. The variable domain in full, with the rest retrieved from reference TRBV7-6 and TRBJ2-7, is GAGVSQSPRYKVTKRGQDVALRCDPISGHVSLYWYRQALGQGPEFLTYFNYEAQQDKSGLPNDRFSAERPEGSISTLTIQRTEQRDSAMYRCASSLGVSGGQGSYEQYFGPGTRLTVT.

This chain connects TRBV19 to TRBJ2-3, with D tentatively TRBD1 or TRBD2 (6 bases each). The CDR3 runs 17 residues. The V end was cut by 1 base, the J end by 3 bases, with 17 bases between. Germline CDR1 reads LNHDA; CDR2 reads SQIVND (reference sequence). DNA of the CDR3: TGTGCCAGTAGTATAGCCCGGGGGCCTCCGTTTACAGATACGCAGTATTTT. It codes for CASSIARGPPFTDTQYF. Combining the CDR3 with reference TRBV19 and TRBJ2-3 gives the whole variable domain DGGITQSPKYLFRKEGQNVTLSCEQNLNHDAMYWYRQDPGQGLRLIYYSQIVNDFQKGDIAEGYSVSREKKESFPLTVTSAQKNPTAFYLCASSIARGPPFTDTQYFGPGTRLTVL.

The chain has TRBV7-2 and TRBJ2-7, with a possible D match to TRBD2 (6 bases). CDR1 SGHTA and CDR2 FQGNSA come from the germline V gene. The CDR3 runs 12 residues. Trimming took off 5 bases at V and 6 bases at J, with 11 bases between the two ends. CDR3 in DNA: TGTGCCAGCAGCGAACGGGGGTTCGAGCAGTACTTC. Protein: CASSERGFEQYF. The whole variable domain, filled in from reference TRBV7-2 and TRBJ2-7, reads GAGVSQSPSNKVTEKGKDVELRCDPISGHTALYWYRQSLGQGLEFLIYFQGNSAPDKSGLPSDRFSAERTGGSVSTLTIQRTQQEDSAVYLCASSERGFEQYFGPGTRLTVT.

The J gene is TRBJ1-3, the V gene TRBV5-1; D gene uncertain. Trimming took off 4 bases at V and 0 bases at J, with 11 bases between the two ends. This CDR3 has 15 residues. From germline, CDR1 is SGHRS and CDR2 YFSETQ. CDR3 sequence reads: CASSTDKSSGNTIYF. CDR3 in DNA: TGCGCCAGCAGCACCGACAAGAGCTCTGGAAACACCATATATTTT.

The chain joins TRBV2 to TRBJ2-6; maybe TRBD1 (6 bases). CDR3 length: 17 amino acids. V lost 1 base and J 0 bases, leaving 10 bases between the germline ends. Looked up from germline, CDR1 is SNHLY and CDR2 is FYNNEI. The CDR3 is CASSEGTASSGANVLTF. CDR3 sequence (DNA): TGTGCCAGCAGTGAAGGGACAGCCTCCTCTGGGGCCAACGTCCTGACTTTC. Full variable domain (remainder filled in from reference TRBV2 and TRBJ2-6): EPEVTQTPSHQVTQMGQEVILRCVPISNHLYFYWYRQILGQKVEFLVSFYNNEISEKSEIFDDQFSVERPDGSNFTLKIRSTKLEDSAMYFCASSEGTASSGANVLTFGAGSRLTVL.